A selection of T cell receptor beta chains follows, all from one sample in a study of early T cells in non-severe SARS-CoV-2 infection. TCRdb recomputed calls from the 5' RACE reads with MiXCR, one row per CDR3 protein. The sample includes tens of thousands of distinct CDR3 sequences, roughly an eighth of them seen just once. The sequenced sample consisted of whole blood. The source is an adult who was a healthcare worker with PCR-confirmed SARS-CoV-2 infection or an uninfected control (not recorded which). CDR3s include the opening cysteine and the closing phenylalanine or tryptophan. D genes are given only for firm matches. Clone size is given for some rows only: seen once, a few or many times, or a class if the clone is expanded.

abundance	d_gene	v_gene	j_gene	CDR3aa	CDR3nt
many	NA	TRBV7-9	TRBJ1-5	CASSDMGESGQPQHF	TGTGCCAGCAGCGACATGGGAGAAAGTGGTCAGCCCCAGCATTTT
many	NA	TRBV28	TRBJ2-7	CASSPPDRPPYEQYF	TGTGCCAGCAGCCCGCCCGACAGGCCCCCCTACGAGCAGTACTTC
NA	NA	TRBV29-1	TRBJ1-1	CSTWDTEAFF	TGCAGCACCTGGGACACTGAAGCTTTCTTT
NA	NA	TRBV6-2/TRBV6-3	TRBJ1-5	CASITGRGLLLNQPQHF	TGTGCCAGCATCACCGGCAGGGGACTCCTCCTCAATCAGCCCCAGCATTTT
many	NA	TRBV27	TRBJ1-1	CASSLNGYTEAFF	TGTGCCAGCAGTTTAAATGGTTACACTGAAGCTTTCTTT
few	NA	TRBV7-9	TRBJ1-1	CASSSNTEAFF	TGTGCCAGCAGTTCGAACACTGAAGCTTTCTTT
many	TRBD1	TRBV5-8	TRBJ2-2	CASSLMLGQGNTGELFF	TGTGCCAGCAGCTTGATGTTGGGACAGGGGAACACCGGGGAGCTGTTTTTT
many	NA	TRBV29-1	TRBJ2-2	CSVEFVTRTGELFF	TGCAGCGTTGAATTTGTGACCCGGACCGGGGAGCTGTTTTTT
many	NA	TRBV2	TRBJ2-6	CASTWTERSGANVLTF	TGTGCCAGCACTTGGACCGAGCGATCTGGGGCCAACGTCCTGACTTTC
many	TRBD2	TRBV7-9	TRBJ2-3	CASSSPGMGLAKDTQYF	TGTGCCAGCAGCTCACCTGGGATGGGACTAGCGAAAGATACGCAGTATTTT
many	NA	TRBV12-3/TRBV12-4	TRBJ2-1	CASSFLTAAREQFF	TGTGCCAGCAGTTTCTTGACAGCGGCAAGGGAGCAGTTCTTC
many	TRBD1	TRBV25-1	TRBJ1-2	CASSELGQGSYGYTF	TGTGCCAGCAGTGAGTTGGGACAGGGGTCCTATGGCTACACCTTC
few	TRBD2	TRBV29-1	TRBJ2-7	CSVEVSGASYEQYF	TGCAGCGTTGAAGTGAGCGGGGCTTCCTACGAGCAGTACTTC
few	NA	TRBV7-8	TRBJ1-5	CASSPPGVSNQPQHF	TGTGCCAGCAGCCCCCCCGGGGTTAGCAATCAGCCCCAGCATTTT
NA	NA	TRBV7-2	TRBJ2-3	CTSSLSGGNTDTQYF	TGTACCAGCAGCTTATCGGGGGGCAACACAGATACGCAGTATTTT